The present TCR beta chain was sequenced within a study of cytomegalovirus exposure and HLA in healthy donors listed by TCRdb under 2017. With respect to the entire study: An earlier analysis of approximately 640 of the donors reported 250 to 300 Gb of sequence data and about 100 million unique TCR beta sequences from roughly 180 million T cells. Roughly 290 gigabases of sequencing data and around 85 million unique TCR sequences made up an early release that covered over 550 HLA-typed donors. Among the 398 genotyped donors, more than 70% belonged to the genetic ancestry cluster associated with self-reported Caucasian donors. The study aimed to test whether cataloging public T cell receptors could reveal signatures of past pathogen exposure. The study profiled the T cell repertoires of hundreds of subjects by immunosequencing and related them to cytomegalovirus serostatus. Along with the roughly 670-subject first cohort, a separate validation cohort of over 90 different subjects was used. High-throughput TCR immunosequencing, statistical association of individual TCRs with disease status, and machine learning were combined to predict cytomegalovirus infection status. A later analysis re-analyzed previously published TCR beta repertoires from 650 to 800 donors and added high-resolution HLA genotyping to study TCR occurrence patterns. In the later analysis, no new phenotypic data were used to find candidate immune exposures; instead, reliance was placed on TCR beta sequences and their occurrence across donors. In an earlier analysis of roughly 580 of the donors, high-throughput TCR beta sequencing was used to judge whether each TCR beta V gene segment behaved as functional or pseudogenic. Donor age, sex, ethnicity and CMV serostatus were collected together with the repertoire data. Genome-wide SNP genotypes for about three fifths of the roughly 670 donors were used in a later genetic analysis, which treated that subset as a discovery cohort. Every discovery cohort repertoire had been produced on one sequencing platform. HLA typing included class I and class II loci at four-digit resolution. The number of typed donors differed by locus: about 620-630 for A, B, C, DRB1 and DQB1; 522 for DQA1; fewer than 610 for DPA1; and about 450 for DPB1. Roughly 5 DR-DQ haplotypes were treated as single units for association and clustering because of strong linkage in the cohort. Across under 500 genotyped donors of the cohort, an average of roughly 250,000 unique TCR beta nucleotide sequences per donor were sequenced, and around 19% of those sequences were non-productive. The full study reports these points: A few of the identified cytomegalovirus-associated TCR beta chains were confirmed in vitro to be specific for cytomegalovirus antigens. It was suggested by the authors that the approach could potentially be generalized to other disease states and immunological phenotypes. A group of highly shared sequence variants was considered likely to be a technical artifact of the sequencing pipeline. An earlier analysis of 587 of the donors showed that most TCR beta V segments appeared in productive rearrangements either about 90% or about 30% of the time, which broadly matched IMGT annotations. Linkage disequilibrium might explain the correlated functional status among segregating V segments, but an unknown experimental factor could not be excluded. A total of 150 to 200 TCR beta chains were listed by the study as associated with cytomegalovirus. Because HLA typing was unavailable for some donors at each locus, only the typed subset was used in association tests. In a later genetic analysis, fewer N-insertions in productive TCRs were reported among donors in an Asian-associated ancestry cluster than the roughly 640-donor mean. Compared with equally common non-associated chains, HLA-associated TCR beta chains in a later analysis were more clonally expanded and had lower generation probabilities. At a false discovery rate of 0.05, a later analysis linked about 16,000 TCR beta sequences to specific HLA alleles. Cytomegalovirus status was reported to be diagnosed by the classifier with high specificity and sensitivity in both the original and validation cohorts. In a later analysis, most CMV-associated TCR beta chains were found to appear HLA-restricted, with HLA associations seemingly driven largely by CMV exposure. In a later genetic analysis, a missense DCLRE1C variant was associated with V-gene and J-gene trimming of TCR beta chains, and the association was replicated in an independent cohort. Several of the top co-occurrence clusters appeared to be linked to parvovirus B19, influenza, CMV and Epstein-Barr virus, according to a later analysis. Because counts were too low, seventeen rarely observed V segments, including chromosome 9 orphons, were left out of the earlier analysis of roughly 600 of the donors. The 87-base-pair reads could not distinguish some IMGT-functional V segments, including TRBV6-2 and TRBV6-3, so those segments were excluded. Presence/absence analyses assumed roughly uniform sequencing depth across donors, an assumption that may not hold. Immune exposure information for the cohort was limited to CMV serostatus. A further reported finding was that TCR beta sequences accurately predicted the HLA-A and HLA-B alleles for most subjects in the first cohort. According to a later analysis, TCR association rates differed among HLA loci, with DRB1 alleles showing the most associated TCRs and HLA-C alleles showing the fewest. When HLA alleles, especially DR and DQ, strongly co-occurred, attributing TCR associations to individual alleles was difficult. Only TCR beta chains were sequenced in this cohort, and the absence of alpha or paired-chain data limited detectable features. Across donors, most TCR sequences were observed very rarely, whereas some public TCRs were present in many individuals.

CDR1 SEHNR and CDR2 FQNEAQ were looked up in the germline V gene (reference sequence). The CDR3 holds 16 amino acids from the cysteine to the phenylalanine. The read is trimmed to its CDR3 DNA, 48 bases read in frame from base 1. V loses 2 bases at its end and J loses 1 base; junction bases beyond the gene matches: 3. In total, approximately 690 healthy bone marrow donors made up the cohort. All cohort members were sampled while nominally healthy, although unrecorded immune exposures were likely present. The donor tested CMV seronegative, placing the donor among the roughly 350 seronegative members of the cohort. A peripheral blood sample was collected from each donor, and TCR beta sequencing was performed on peripheral blood mononuclear cells. Genomic DNA was extracted from the blood cell samples with the Qiagen DNeasy Blood Extraction Kit. The library was produced with the immunoSEQ multiplex PCR assay. The multiplex PCR relied on a mix of 60 forward primers for TCR Vbeta segments and 13 reverse primers for TCR Jbeta segments. The CDR3 region of rearranged TCR beta genes was amplified from genomic DNA with a multiplex PCR assay. On the Illumina HiSeq System, the amplified TCR beta libraries were sequenced as 87-base-pair reads. Processing in the source paper ran as follows. A later analysis counted tens of millions of unique TCR beta chains across the 666 repertoires, and 10 million to 12 million of these chains were shared by at least two donors. A nearest-neighbor algorithm error-corrected the raw reads and collapsed the reads into unique sequences, merging closely related sequences to remove PCR and sequencing errors. Alignment of CDR3 sequences to IMGT reference sequences was used to assign V, D and J gene segments. Each retained sequence needed at least a six-nucleotide match to both a V gene segment and a J gene segment. Rearrangements were called productive when the CDR3 lacked stop codons and stayed in frame with V and J; all others were non-productive. Following IMGT convention, CDR3 was defined as the stretch from the second conserved V-encoded cysteine to the conserved J-encoded phenylalanine. The earlier analysis of about 560 of the donors excluded any sequence lacking an unambiguous match to a single V gene segment. In an earlier analysis of about 590 of the donors, a V segment was called functional when productive rearrangements were above 56.7%, and segregating when the standard deviation between donors exceeded 5%. To diagnose cytomegalovirus status from the catalog of TCR beta chain sequences, a statistical classification framework was built. V and J gene assignment, in a later analysis, came from comparing TCR nucleotide sequences with IMGT/GENE-DB human TR gene sequences. A later analysis assigned CDR3 sequences and most-parsimonious VDJ recombination scenarios with the TCRdist pipeline. A later analysis defined each TCR beta chain by its CDR3 amino acid sequence plus V-gene family, and excluded reads lacking a unique V-gene family. A later analysis removed roughly 590 highly shared, low-generation-probability nucleotide sequences to deal with suspected cross-contamination and a sequencing artifact. A later analysis calculated a clonal expansion index for each public chain from normalized within-repertoire ranks of inferred template counts. A later analysis computed generation probabilities with a VDJ recombination model fitted to out-of-frame rearrangements, and checked the results against IGoR. Hypergeometric tests were used in a later analysis to score TCR-TCR, TCR-HLA and TCR-CMV co-occurrence, with a repertoire-size bias correction applied to the TCR pairs. In a later analysis, false discovery rates were estimated by permuting HLA or CMV assignments 20 times. A later analysis grouped co-occurring TCRs with DBSCAN, adding TCRdist sequence similarity when clustering within HLA-allele-positive subsets. Repertoires with fewer than 30,000 or more than 120,000 public chains, plus five repertoires with anomalous nucleotide sharing, were excluded from co-occurrence clustering. Imported from immuneACCESS, the table was reduced by TCRdb to in-frame sequences with V and J called. These copies leave out some clones; in studies compared against another copy, an unresolved V gene accounts for under half, and the cause of the remainder is not known. V, J and clone size are those of that table, while D and trimming were read from the DNA. This sample holds about 200,000 clones; 65% to 85% were observed only once. The leading ten clones occupy about 3% of the sample.

Remarks on this clone: Which antigen it targets is not known. No qualities accompany the bases; no much larger clone lies one base away.

What was sequenced was PBMCs. The sequence came from a man aged 30 to 39 in good health and CMV-seronegative. The chain links TRBV7-9 with TRBJ2-3; 10 bases in between match TRBD2. The CDR3 protein is CASSLLAGEGTDTQYF. The sequenced DNA is TGTGCCAGCAGCTTACTAGCGGGGGAGGGCACAGATACGCAGTATTTT.